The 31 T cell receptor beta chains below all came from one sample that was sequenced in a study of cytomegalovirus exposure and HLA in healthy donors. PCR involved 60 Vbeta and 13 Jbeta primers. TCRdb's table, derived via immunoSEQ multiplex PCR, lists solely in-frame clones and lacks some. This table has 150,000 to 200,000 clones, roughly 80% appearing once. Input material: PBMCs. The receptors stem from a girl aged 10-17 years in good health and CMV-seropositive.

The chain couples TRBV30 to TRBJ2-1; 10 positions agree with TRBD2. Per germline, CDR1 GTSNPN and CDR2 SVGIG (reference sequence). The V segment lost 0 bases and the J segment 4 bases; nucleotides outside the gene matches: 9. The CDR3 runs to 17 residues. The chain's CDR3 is CAWSVASGSLLYNEQFF. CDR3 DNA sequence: TGTGCCTGGAGTGTGGCTAGCGGGAGTTTGTTGTACAATGAGCAGTTCTTC.

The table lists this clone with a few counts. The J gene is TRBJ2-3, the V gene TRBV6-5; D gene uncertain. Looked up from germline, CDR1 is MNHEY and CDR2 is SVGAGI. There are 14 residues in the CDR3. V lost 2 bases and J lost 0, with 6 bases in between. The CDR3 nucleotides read TGTGCCAGCAGTTACGGCCGAAGCACAGATACGCAGTATTTT. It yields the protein CASSYGRSTDTQYF.

CDR3 residues: CAWDRRNTGELFF. The DNA for the CDR3 is TGTGCCTGGGACAGGAGGAACACCGGGGAGCTGTTTTTT. This rearrangement joins TRBV30 to TRBJ2-2; TRBD1 is a possible D gene (6 bases). This CDR3 is 13 amino acids long. Per the germline V gene, CDR1 is GTSNPN and CDR2 is SVGIG (reference sequence). V was trimmed by 5 bases and J by 1 base, leaving 8 bases between them.

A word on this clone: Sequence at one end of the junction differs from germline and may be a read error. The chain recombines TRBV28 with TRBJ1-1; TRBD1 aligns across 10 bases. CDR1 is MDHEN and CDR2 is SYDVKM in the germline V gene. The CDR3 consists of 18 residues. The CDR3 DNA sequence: TGTGCCAGCAGTCCCCCTGTCCCGGGACAGGGGAAAGACACTGAAGATTTCTTT. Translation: CASSPPVPGQGKDTEDFF. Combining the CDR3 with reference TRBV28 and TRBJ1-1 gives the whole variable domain DVKVTQSSRYLVKRTGEKVFLECVQDMDHENMFWYRQDPGLGLRLIYFSYDVKMKEKGDIPEGYSVSREKKERFSLILESASTNQTSMYLCASSPPVPGQGKDTEDFFGQGTRLTVV.

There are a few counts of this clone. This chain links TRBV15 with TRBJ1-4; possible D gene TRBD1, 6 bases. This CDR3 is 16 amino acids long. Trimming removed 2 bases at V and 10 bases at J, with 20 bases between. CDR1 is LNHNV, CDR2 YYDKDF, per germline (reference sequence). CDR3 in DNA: TGTGCCACCAGCAGACCGAGGGGGGGGATCGGAGGAAAACTGTTTTTT. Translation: CATSRPRGGIGGKLFF.

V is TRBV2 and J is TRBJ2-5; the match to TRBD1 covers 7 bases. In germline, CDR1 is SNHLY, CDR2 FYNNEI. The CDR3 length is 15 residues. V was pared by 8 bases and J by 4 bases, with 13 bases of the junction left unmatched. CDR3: CASAGAAGGRETQYF. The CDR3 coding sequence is TGTGCCAGCGCCGGGGCGGCAGGGGGTCGAGAGACCCAGTACTTC.

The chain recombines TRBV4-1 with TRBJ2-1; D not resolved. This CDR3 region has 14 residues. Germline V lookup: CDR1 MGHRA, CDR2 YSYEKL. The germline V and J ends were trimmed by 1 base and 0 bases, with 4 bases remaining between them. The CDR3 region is CASSQAISYNEQFF. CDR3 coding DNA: TGCGCCAGCAGCCAAGCCATCTCCTACAATGAGCAGTTCTTC.

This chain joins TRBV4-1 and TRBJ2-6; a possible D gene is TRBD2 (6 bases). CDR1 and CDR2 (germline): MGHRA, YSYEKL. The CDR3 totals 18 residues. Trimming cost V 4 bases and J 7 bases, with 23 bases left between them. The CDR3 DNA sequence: TGCGCCAGCAGCCCAAAGGCGGTGGGGGGAGAGAAAGCCAACGTCCTGACTTTC. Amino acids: CASSPKAVGGEKANVLTF.

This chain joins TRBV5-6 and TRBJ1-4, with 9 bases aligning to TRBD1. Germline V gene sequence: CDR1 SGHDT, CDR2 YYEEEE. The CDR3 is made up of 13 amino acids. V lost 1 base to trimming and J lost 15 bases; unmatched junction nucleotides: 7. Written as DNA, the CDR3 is TGTGCCAGCAGCTTGATGACAGGGGGATTTTTGTTTTTT. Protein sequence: CASSLMTGGFLFF.

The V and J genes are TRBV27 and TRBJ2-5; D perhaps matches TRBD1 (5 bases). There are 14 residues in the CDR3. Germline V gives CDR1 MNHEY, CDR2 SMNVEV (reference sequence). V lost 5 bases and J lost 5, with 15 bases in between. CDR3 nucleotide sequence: TGTGCCAGCAGTAGACAGTCCCGAGCGGAGACCCAGTACTTC. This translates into CASSRQSRAETQYF.

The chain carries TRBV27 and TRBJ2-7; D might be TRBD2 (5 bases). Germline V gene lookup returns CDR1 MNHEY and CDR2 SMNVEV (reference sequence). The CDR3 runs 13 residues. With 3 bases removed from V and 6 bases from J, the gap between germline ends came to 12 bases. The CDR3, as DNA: TGTGCCAGCAGTTTGCCGGGGATGCGCGAGCAGTACTTC. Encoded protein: CASSLPGMREQYF.

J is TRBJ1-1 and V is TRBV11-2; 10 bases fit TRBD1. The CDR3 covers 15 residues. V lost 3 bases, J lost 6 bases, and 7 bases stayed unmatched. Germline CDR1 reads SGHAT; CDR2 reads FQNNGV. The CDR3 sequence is CASSLGDRGLAEAFF. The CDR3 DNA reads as TGTGCCAGCAGCTTGGGGGACAGGGGATTAGCTGAAGCTTTCTTT.

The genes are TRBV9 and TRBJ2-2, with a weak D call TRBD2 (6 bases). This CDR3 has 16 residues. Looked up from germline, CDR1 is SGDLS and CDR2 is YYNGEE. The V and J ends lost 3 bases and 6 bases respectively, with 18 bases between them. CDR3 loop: CASSGYSTGVAGELFF. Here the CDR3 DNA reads TGTGCCAGCAGCGGTTACAGTACGGGAGTAGCCGGGGAGCTGTTTTTT.

The CDR3 bases are TGCGCCAGCAGAAGACAGCCTAACACTGAAGCTTTCTTT. It translates to CASRRQPNTEAFF. The chain combines TRBV10-1 with TRBJ1-1; TRBD1 might be the D (5 bases). The CDR3 consists of 13 residues. Trimming took off 6 bases at V and 2 bases at J, with 10 bases between the two ends. Germline lookup yields CDR1 WNHNN and CDR2 SYGVQD (reference sequence).

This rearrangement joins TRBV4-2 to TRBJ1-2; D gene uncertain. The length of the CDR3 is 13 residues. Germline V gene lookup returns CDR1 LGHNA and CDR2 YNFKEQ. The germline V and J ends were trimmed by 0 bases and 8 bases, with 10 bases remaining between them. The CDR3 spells CASSQEEGWGYTF. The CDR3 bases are TGTGCCAGCAGCCAAGAGGAGGGTTGGGGCTACACCTTC.

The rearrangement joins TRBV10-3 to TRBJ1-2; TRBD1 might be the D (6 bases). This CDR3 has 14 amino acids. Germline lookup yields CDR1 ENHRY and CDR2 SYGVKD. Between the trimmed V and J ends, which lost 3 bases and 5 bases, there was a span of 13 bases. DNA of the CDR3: TGTGCCATCAGTGACCTGAGCGACAGGTATGGCTACACCTTC. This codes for CAISDLSDRYGYTF.

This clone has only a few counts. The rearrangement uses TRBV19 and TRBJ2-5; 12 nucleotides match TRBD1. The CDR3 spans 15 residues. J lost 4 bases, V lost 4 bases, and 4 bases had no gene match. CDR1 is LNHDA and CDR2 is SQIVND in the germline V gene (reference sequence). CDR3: CASSTGQGAPETQYF. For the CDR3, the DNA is TGTGCCAGTAGTACGGGACAGGGGGCTCCAGAGACCCAGTACTTC. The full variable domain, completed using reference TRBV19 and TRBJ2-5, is DGGITQSPKYLFRKEGQNVTLSCEQNLNHDAMYWYRQDPGQGLRLIYYSQIVNDFQKGDIAEGYSVSREKKESFPLTVTSAQKNPTAFYLCASSTGQGAPETQYFGPGTRLLVL.

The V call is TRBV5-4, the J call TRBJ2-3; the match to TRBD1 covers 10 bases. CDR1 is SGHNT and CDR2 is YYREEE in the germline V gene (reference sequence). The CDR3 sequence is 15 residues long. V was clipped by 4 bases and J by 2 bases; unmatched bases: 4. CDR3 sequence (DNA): TGTGCCAGCAGCCCGGGACAGGGGATCACAGATACGCAGTATTTT. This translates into CASSPGQGITDTQYF.

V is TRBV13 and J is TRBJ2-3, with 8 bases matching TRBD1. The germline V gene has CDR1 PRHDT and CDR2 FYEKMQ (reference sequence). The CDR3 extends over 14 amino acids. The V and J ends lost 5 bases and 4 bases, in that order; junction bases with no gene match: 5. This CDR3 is CASSDPGQADTQYF. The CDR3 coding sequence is TGTGCCAGCAGCGACCCGGGACAGGCAGATACGCAGTATTTT. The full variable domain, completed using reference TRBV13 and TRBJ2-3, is AAGVIQSPRHLIKEKRETATLKCYPIPRHDTVYWYQQGPGQDPQFLISFYEKMQSDKGSIPDRFSAQQFSDYHSELNMSSLELGDSALYFCASSDPGQADTQYFGPGTRLTVL.

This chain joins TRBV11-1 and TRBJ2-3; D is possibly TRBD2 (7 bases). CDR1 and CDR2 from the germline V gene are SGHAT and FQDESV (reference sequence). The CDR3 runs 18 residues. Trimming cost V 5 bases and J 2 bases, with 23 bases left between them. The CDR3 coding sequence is TGTGCCAGCAGCCCTAACAGGGATCCAGCGGGACTCACAGATACGCAGTATTTT. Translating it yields CASSPNRDPAGLTDTQYF.

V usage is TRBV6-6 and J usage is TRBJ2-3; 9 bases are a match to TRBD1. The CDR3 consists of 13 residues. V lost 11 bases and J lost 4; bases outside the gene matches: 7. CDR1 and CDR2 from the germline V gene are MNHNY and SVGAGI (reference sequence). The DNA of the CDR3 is TGTGCCGCCTGGGACAGGGAGGCAGATACGCAGTATTTT. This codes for CAAWDREADTQYF.

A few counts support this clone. The CDR3 DNA reads TGTGCCAGCCCGGGACAGGGAAACTATGGCTACACCTTC. Residues: CASPGQGNYGYTF. The rearrangement uses TRBV2 and TRBJ1-2, with TRBD1 identical over 9 bases. V lost 8 bases and J lost 2; bases outside the gene matches: 3. Per germline, CDR1 SNHLY and CDR2 FYNNEI. This CDR3 has 13 amino acids.

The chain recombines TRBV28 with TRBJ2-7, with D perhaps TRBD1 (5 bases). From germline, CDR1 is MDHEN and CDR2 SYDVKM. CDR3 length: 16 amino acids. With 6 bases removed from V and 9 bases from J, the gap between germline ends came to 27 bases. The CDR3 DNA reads TGTGCCAGCAGCACGCTGACAGCTATGACGAGCTCGGGGCAGTACTTC. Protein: CASSTLTAMTSSGQYF.

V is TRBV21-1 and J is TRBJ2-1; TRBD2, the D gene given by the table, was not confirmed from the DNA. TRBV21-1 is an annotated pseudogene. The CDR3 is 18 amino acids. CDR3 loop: CASSKDPRLAGGRGEQFF. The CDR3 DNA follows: TGTGCCAGCAGCAAAGACCCAAGACTAGCGGGAGGGCGGGGTGAGCAGTTCTTC.

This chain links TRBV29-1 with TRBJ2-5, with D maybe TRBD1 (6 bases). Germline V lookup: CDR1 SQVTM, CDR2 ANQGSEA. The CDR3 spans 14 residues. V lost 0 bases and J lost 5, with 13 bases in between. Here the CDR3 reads CSVEDGKGVETQYF. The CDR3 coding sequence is TGCAGCGTTGAAGATGGGAAGGGGGTGGAGACCCAGTACTTC.

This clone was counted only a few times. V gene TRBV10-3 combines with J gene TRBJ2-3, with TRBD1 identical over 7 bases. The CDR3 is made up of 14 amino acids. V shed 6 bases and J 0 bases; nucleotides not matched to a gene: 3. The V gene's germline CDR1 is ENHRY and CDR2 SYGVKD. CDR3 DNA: TGTGCCATCAGGGGACAGTTTAGCACAGATACGCAGTATTTT. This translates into CAIRGQFSTDTQYF.

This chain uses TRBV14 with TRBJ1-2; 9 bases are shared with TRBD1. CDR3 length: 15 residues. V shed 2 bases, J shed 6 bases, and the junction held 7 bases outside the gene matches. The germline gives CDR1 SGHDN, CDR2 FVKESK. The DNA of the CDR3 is TGTGCCAGCAGCCAACTGGACAGGGGTGTCCATGGCTACACCTTC. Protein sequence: CASSQLDRGVHGYTF.

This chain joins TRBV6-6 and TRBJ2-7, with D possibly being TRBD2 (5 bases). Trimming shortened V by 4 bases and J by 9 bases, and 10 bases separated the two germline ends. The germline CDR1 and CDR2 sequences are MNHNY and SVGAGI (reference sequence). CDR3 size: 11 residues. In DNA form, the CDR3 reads TGTGCCAGCAGTTGGGAGCGAGTGCAGTACTTC. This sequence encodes CASSWERVQYF.

The CDR3 loop is CASGEGYSTDTQYF. The CDR3 coding sequence is TGTGCCAGCGGAGAGGGCTATAGCACAGATACGCAGTATTTT. The J gene is TRBJ2-3, the V gene TRBV27, with D possibly being TRBD2 (5 bases). CDR3 length equals 14 residues. Trimming stripped 8 bases from V and 0 bases from J, with 12 bases between. Germline V CDR1 and CDR2: MNHEY, SMNVEV (reference sequence).

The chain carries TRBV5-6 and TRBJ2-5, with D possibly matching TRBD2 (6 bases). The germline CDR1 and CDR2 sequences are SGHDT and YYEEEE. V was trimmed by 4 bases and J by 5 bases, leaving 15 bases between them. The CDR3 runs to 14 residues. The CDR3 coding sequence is TGTGCCAGCAGCGACACTCGGAGCGGGGAGACCCAGTACTTC. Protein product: CASSDTRSGETQYF.

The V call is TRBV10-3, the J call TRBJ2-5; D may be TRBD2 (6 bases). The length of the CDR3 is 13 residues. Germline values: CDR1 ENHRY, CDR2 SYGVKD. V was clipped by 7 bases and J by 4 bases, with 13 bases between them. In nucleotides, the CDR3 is TGTGCCATCACCCCGGGAGCCGGAGAGACCCAGTACTTC. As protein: CAITPGAGETQYF.